The clone carrying this T cell receptor (beta chain) occurred once. What it binds is not known. Assay execution took place at the deep level. In replicate PCRs of sorted subsets, roughly 200 ng DNA, tens of thousands of T cell genomes, was used. Clones were sequenced by immunoSEQ multiplex PCR, and TCRdb holds only the in-frame ones, with some missing. The data contain about 1 million clones, about 77% of them seen just once; the ten biggest clones take up about 1.5%. This specimen belongs to a study of shared clonotypes between healthy human individuals. Study results and limitations: Richness estimates generally favored naive over memory subsets.

The sequence derives from a man between 18 and 29 years old in good health. The sample comprised memory CD4+ T cells sorted from blood. Subset of the sample: CD45RA-negative fraction.

The CDR3 loop reads CASSLPGLVDQPQHF. The CDR3 coding sequence is TGTGCCAGCAGTTTACCCGGACTGGTGGATCAGCCCCAGCATTTT. This chain uses TRBV28 with TRBJ1-5; D unresolved. This CDR3 has 15 residues. V shed 2 bases and J shed 5 bases, with 13 bases lying between them. Germline V CDR1 and CDR2: MDHEN, SYDVKM.